This T cell receptor beta chain was identified in a study of shared clonotypes between healthy human individuals. Trimming removed 2 bases from V and 1 base from J, with 6 bases in between. Germline lookup yields CDR1 GTSNPN and CDR2 SVGIG (reference sequence). This CDR3 contains 12 residues. This table comes from immunoSEQ multiplex PCR, and its TCRdb copy is limited to in-frame clones, with some not included. The sample holds around 500,000 clones, over 65% seen once. The TCR comes from a middle-aged woman in good health. Some clones in this sample may be carry-over from other donors' samples. The V gene is TRBV30, the J gene TRBJ2-7; D is ambiguous. The specimen was PBMCs. In DNA form, the CDR3 reads TGTGCCTGGAGTACTACATCCTACGAGCAGTACTTC. Encoded protein: CAWSTTSYEQYF.